The 23 T cell receptor beta chains below were found in one sample sequenced in a study of blood T cells in healthy people across ages. Alongside a J-beta primer mix, a sample-barcoded 5' primer served in a second PCR lasting about 7 to 11 cycles. TCRdb re-called the 5' RACE reads through MiXCR, storing one row per CDR3 protein. The table lists about 1 million distinct CDR3 sequences, over 35% of them singletons. Sequences were obtained from blood. The origin of the receptors is an older woman in good health.

This clonotype was recorded at least ten times. The chain couples TRBV13 to TRBJ2-3; 13 nucleotides match TRBD2. V lost 6 bases and J lost 4; bases outside the gene matches: 4. The CDR3 spans 15 residues. Germline lookup yields CDR1 PRHDT and CDR2 FYEKMQ (reference sequence). The CDR3 loop reads CASSPGLAGPDTQYF. The DNA of the CDR3 is TGTGCCAGCAGTCCGGGACTAGCGGGACCAGATACGCAGTATTTT.

This chain links TRBV5-1 with TRBJ2-6; D is unclear. The germline V gene encodes CDR1 SGHRS and CDR2 YFSETQ. The CDR3 loop spans 17 amino acids. V lost 4 bases and J 0 bases, leaving 14 bases between the germline ends. CDR3 amino acids: CASSRGHSSSGANVLTF. CDR3 DNA: TGCGCCAGCAGCCGAGGTCACTCAAGCTCTGGGGCCAACGTCCTGACTTTC.

This clonotype came up a few times. The chain uses TRBV20-1 and TRBJ2-7, with 9 bases aligning to TRBD2. The germline V gene encodes CDR1 DFQATT and CDR2 SNEGSKA (reference sequence). The CDR3 sequence is 16 residues long. The trim removed 5 bases at V and 1 base at J, leaving 12 bases unmatched. Here the CDR3 reads CSAEPVGLARSYEQYF. The CDR3 coding sequence is TGCAGTGCTGAGCCCGTGGGACTAGCAAGGTCCTACGAGCAGTACTTC.

This clonotype was counted a few times. V and J are TRBV7-9 and TRBJ2-4; D perhaps matches TRBD1 (5 bases). TRBJ2-7 explains the end of the DNA better; the J call may be wrong. Germline CDR1 SEHNR, CDR2 FQNEAQ (reference sequence). The CDR3 is made up of 14 amino acids. CDR3 protein: CASSPLVGAYEQYF. The CDR3 bases are TGTGCCAGCAGCCCCTTGGTAGGGGCCTACGAGCAGTACTTC.

This clonotype showed up many times. The chain links TRBV7-2 to TRBJ2-5, with TRBD1 as a possible D gene (6 bases). Per the germline V gene, CDR1 is SGHTA and CDR2 is FQGNSA. The CDR3 extends over 15 amino acids. Trimming removed 1 base at V and 5 bases at J, with 14 bases between. The CDR3 loop reads CASSLVGQLGETQYF. As DNA, the CDR3 is TGTGCCAGCAGCTTAGTAGGACAGCTGGGGGAGACCCAGTACTTC. The full variable domain, completed using reference TRBV7-2 and TRBJ2-5, is GAGVSQSPSNKVTEKGKDVELRCDPISGHTALYWYRQSLGQGLEFLIYFQGNSAPDKSGLPSDRFSAERTGGSVSTLTIQRTQQEDSAVYLCASSLVGQLGETQYFGPGTRLLVL.

This clonotype has a handful of counts. This sequence joins TRBV28 and TRBJ2-7; 13 bases are shared with TRBD2. Germline values: CDR1 MDHEN, CDR2 SYDVKM. This CDR3 comprises 18 residues. J gave up 3 bases and V 10 bases, and 18 bases lay outside the gene matches. The CDR3 region has the DNA TGTGCCATCTGCGGGACTAGCGGGACCAGAGGTAGAGGCTACGAGCAGTACTTC. This codes for CAICGTSGTRGRGYEQYF.

The chain uses TRBV5-1 and TRBJ2-3, with 11 bases that match TRBD2. V gave up 3 bases and J gave up 2 bases; unmatched junction bases: 5. The CDR3 loop spans 16 amino acids. Germline CDR1 is SGHRS and CDR2 is YFSETQ. This CDR3 is CASSSRLAGYTDTQYF. CDR3 sequence (DNA): TGCGCCAGCAGCTCAAGACTAGCGGGGTACACAGATACGCAGTATTTT. Full variable domain (missing parts from reference TRBV5-1 and TRBJ2-3): KAGVTQTPRYLIKTRGQQVTLSCSPISGHRSVSWYQQTPGQGLQFLFEYFSETQRNKGNFPGRFSGRQFSNSRSEMNVSTLELGDSALYLCASSSRLAGYTDTQYFGPGTRLTVL.

J is TRBJ2-2 and V is TRBV4-2; possibly TRBD1 for D (6 bases). Per the germline V gene, CDR1 is LGHNA and CDR2 is YNFKEQ. The V and J ends lost 6 bases and 6 bases respectively, with 8 bases between them. This CDR3 spans 12 amino acids. CDR3 bases: TGTGCCAGCAGTCGGACAGCCGGGGAGCTGTTTTTT. It codes for CASSRTAGELFF.

The chain joins TRBV5-1 to TRBJ1-1, with TRBD1 as a possible D gene (5 bases). The CDR3 covers 14 residues. CDR1 is SGHRS, CDR2 YFSETQ, per germline. V was shortened by 4 bases and J by 1 base, with 11 bases between the two germline ends. The CDR3 sequence is CASSMAGRNTEAFF. The DNA of the CDR3 is TGCGCCAGCAGCATGGCAGGGAGGAACACTGAAGCTTTCTTT.

The chain employs TRBV19 and TRBJ1-2; D remains unclear. Germline V gives CDR1 LNHDA, CDR2 SQIVND (reference sequence). This CDR3 comprises 14 residues. Deletions cut 2 bases from V and 6 bases from J, with 13 bases between. CDR3 region: CASSIIGSLNGYTF. The CDR3 nucleotides read TGTGCCAGTAGTATAATCGGCAGTTTAAATGGCTACACCTTC.

V usage is TRBV9 and J usage is TRBJ1-4, with 9 nucleotides matching TRBD1. CDR3 size: 19 residues. V lost 2 bases, J lost 3 bases, and 14 bases stayed unmatched. Germline values: CDR1 SGDLS, CDR2 YYNGEE. CDR3: CASSVGPGQGTSANEKLFF. DNA for the CDR3: TGTGCCAGCAGCGTTGGACCGGGACAGGGAACGAGCGCTAATGAAAAACTGTTTTTT.

This clonotype was recorded many times. The chain has TRBV9 and TRBJ1-2; D is undetermined. Trimming pared 0 bases from V and 0 bases from J, leaving 9 bases between. Germline V gives CDR1 SGDLS, CDR2 YYNGEE. The CDR3 is 15 amino acids. For the CDR3, the DNA is TGTGCCAGCAGCGTAGGCCCGAATACTAACTATGGCTACACCTTC. This gives the protein CASSVGPNTNYGYTF. The entire variable domain, with the rest obtained from reference TRBV9 and TRBJ1-2, is as follows: DSGVTQTPKHLITATGQRVTLRCSPRSGDLSVYWYQQSLDQGLQFLIQYYNGEERAKGNILERFSAQQFPDLHSELNLSSLELGDSALYFCASSVGPNTNYGYTFGSGTRLTVV.

There are a few counts of this clonotype. The rearrangement joins TRBV29-1 to TRBJ2-1; D is possibly TRBD1 or TRBD2 (6 bases each). The CDR3 has 13 residues. The V end lost 1 base, the J end lost 9 bases, and 13 bases lay between the germline ends. Germline V gene lookup returns CDR1 SQVTM and CDR2 ANQGSEA. DNA of the CDR3: TGCAGCGTTGAAGCGGGGGCTTACGGTGAGCAGTTCTTC. Encoded protein: CSVEAGAYGEQFF.

The rearrangement joins TRBV6-1 to TRBJ2-3; weak D call: TRBD2 (6 bases). CDR3 length: 18 residues. The ends were cut back, 6 bases at V and 2 bases at J, with 24 bases in the middle. Germline-derived CDR1 and CDR2 are MNHNS and SASEGT. The CDR3 bases are TGTGCCAGCAGCACTACACGCGGGACTCAGGAGACCACAGATACGCAGTATTTT. Its protein is CASSTTRGTQETTDTQYF.

This clonotype was counted a few times. Given a much more abundant clone one base away, this may be a read error. The rearrangement links TRBV12-3 or TRBV12-4 to TRBJ2-3; D remains ambiguous. The CDR3 spans 12 residues. Here the CDR3 reads CASRLVPDTQYF. DNA for the CDR3: TGTGCCAGCAGATTAGTCCCAGATACGCAGTATTTT.

The V and J genes are TRBV7-9 and TRBJ2-5, with TRBD1 matching over 9 bases. CDR3 length: 14 amino acids. Per the germline V gene, CDR1 is SEHNR and CDR2 is FQNEAQ (reference sequence). With 6 bases clipped from V and 2 bases from J, the junction kept 4 bases outside the gene matches. CDR3 nucleotides: TGTGCCAGCAGACCTGACAGGGGGCAAGAGACCCAGTACTTC. Residues: CASRPDRGQETQYF.

This clonotype has only a few counts. The rearrangement uses TRBV5-1 and TRBJ2-3, with 12 bases fitting TRBD2. Trimming took 3 bases from V and 2 from J; bases not matched to a gene: 10. Germline CDR1 SGHRS, CDR2 YFSETQ. The CDR3 totals 18 residues. The CDR3 nucleotides read TGCGCCAGCAGCTCCTCCGTGACTAGCGGGAGATTCACAGATACGCAGTATTTT. It yields the protein CASSSSVTSGRFTDTQYF. The whole variable domain, filled in from reference TRBV5-1 and TRBJ2-3, reads KAGVTQTPRYLIKTRGQQVTLSCSPISGHRSVSWYQQTPGQGLQFLFEYFSETQRNKGNFPGRFSGRQFSNSRSEMNVSTLELGDSALYLCASSSSVTSGRFTDTQYFGPGTRLTVL.

The chain recombines TRBV12-3 or TRBV12-4 with TRBJ1-3; 8 bases align to TRBD1. Trimming cost V 5 bases and J 0 bases; bases outside gene matches: 15. The CDR3 runs 19 residues. DNA of the CDR3: TGTGCCAGCAGTGCCACGGGACAGGTGGGACCTCACTCTGGAAACACCATATATTTT. This translates into CASSATGQVGPHSGNTIYF.

This chain links TRBV6-6 with TRBJ1-5; no reliable D call. From germline, CDR1 is MNHNY and CDR2 SVGAGI (reference sequence). The length of the CDR3 is 15 residues. Trimming left V 2 bases short and J 6 bases short, with 14 bases between. Written as DNA, the CDR3 is TGTGCCAGCAGTTACGCGTCATCTATAGGTCAGCCCCAGCATTTT. It codes for CASSYASSIGQPQHF.

V is TRBV11-2 and J is TRBJ2-7; unclear D gene. Trimming removed 1 base from V and 2 bases from J, with 9 bases in between. This CDR3 comprises 14 residues. CDR1 SGHAT and CDR2 FQNNGV come from the germline V gene. The CDR3 spells CASSLVSGPYEQYF. As DNA, the CDR3 is TGTGCCAGCAGCTTAGTGTCTGGCCCCTACGAGCAGTACTTC.

This clonotype occurred once. The rearrangement links TRBV27 to TRBJ2-1; D is possibly TRBD2 (5 bases). The V and J ends lost 10 bases and 4 bases respectively, with 17 bases between them. CDR1 is MNHEY and CDR2 is SMNVEV in the germline V gene (reference sequence). This CDR3 contains 14 residues. The CDR3 loop is CATQLQAGYNEQFF. CDR3 DNA: TGTGCCACCCAGCTTCAGGCGGGTTACAATGAGCAGTTCTTC.

The V call is TRBV4-2, the J call TRBJ2-5; D call uncertain. CDR3 size: 13 residues. Germline CDR1 reads LGHNA; CDR2 reads YNFKEQ. V lost 7 bases to trimming and J lost 2 bases, with 11 bases between them. The CDR3 region has the DNA TGTGCCAGCAACATGGTCAGACAAGAGACCCAGTACTTC. Translating gives CASNMVRQETQYF.

This chain joins TRBV11-2 and TRBJ2-3; a weak D match, TRBD1 (5 bases). The germline gives CDR1 SGHAT, CDR2 FQNNGV. The CDR3 sequence is 15 residues long. V lost 0 bases and J lost 4, with 11 bases in between. The CDR3 DNA is TGTGCCAGCAGCTTAGAGGCAGGGTTCGCAGATACGCAGTATTTT. This encodes CASSLEAGFADTQYF.